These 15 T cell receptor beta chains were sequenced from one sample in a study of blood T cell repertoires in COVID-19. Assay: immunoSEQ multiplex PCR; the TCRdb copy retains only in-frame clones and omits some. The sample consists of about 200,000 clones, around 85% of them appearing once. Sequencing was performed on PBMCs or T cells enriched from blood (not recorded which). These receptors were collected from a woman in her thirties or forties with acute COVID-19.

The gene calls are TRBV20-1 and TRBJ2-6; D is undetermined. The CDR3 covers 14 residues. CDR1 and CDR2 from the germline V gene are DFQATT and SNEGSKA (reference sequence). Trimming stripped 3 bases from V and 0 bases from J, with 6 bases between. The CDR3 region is CSASPSSGANVLTF. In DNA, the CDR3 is TGCAGTGCTAGTCCTAGCTCTGGGGCCAACGTCCTGACTTTC.

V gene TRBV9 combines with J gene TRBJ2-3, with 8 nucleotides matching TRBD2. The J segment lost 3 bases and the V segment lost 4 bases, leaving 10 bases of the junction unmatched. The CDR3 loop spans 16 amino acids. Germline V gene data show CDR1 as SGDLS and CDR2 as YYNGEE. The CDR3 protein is CASSPQSGRGTDTQYF. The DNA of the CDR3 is TGTGCCAGCAGCCCCCAGAGCGGGAGAGGTACAGATACGCAGTATTTT.

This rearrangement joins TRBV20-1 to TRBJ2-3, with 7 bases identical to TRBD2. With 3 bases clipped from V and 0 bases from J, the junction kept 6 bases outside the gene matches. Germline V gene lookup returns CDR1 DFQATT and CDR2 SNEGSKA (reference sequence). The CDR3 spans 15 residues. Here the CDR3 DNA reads TGCAGTGCTAGTTCCAGCGGGGATAGCACAGATACGCAGTATTTT. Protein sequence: CSASSSGDSTDTQYF.

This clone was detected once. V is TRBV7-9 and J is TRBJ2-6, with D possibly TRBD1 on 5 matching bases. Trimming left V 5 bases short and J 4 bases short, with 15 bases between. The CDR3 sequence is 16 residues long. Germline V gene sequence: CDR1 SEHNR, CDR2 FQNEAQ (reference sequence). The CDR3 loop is CASSPREGIGANVLTF. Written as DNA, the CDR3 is TGTGCCAGCAGCCCCAGGGAAGGAATCGGGGCCAACGTCCTGACTTTC.

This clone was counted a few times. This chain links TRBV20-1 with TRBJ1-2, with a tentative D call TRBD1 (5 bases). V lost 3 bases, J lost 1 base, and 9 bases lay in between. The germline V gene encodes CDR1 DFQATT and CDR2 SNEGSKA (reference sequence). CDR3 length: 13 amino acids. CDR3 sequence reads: CSASPGINYGYTF. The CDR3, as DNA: TGCAGTGCTAGTCCAGGGATTAACTATGGCTACACCTTC.

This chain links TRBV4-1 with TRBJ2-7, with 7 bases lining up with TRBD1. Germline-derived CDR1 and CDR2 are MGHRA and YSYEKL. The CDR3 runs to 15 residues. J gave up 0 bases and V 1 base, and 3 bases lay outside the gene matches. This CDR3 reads CASSQGQGSSYEQYF. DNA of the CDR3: TGCGCCAGCAGCCAAGGACAGGGAAGCTCCTACGAGCAGTACTTC.

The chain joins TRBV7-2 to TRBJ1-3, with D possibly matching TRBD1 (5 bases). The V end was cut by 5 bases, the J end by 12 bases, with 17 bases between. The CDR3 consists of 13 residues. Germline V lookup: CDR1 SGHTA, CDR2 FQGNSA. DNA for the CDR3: TGTGCCAGCAGCCCGGACAATCTTGACATCATATATTTT. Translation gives CASSPDNLDIIYF.

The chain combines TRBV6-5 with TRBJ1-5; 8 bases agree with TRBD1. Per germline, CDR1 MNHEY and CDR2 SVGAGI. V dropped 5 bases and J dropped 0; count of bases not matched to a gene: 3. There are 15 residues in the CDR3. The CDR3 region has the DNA TGTGCCAGCAGTCAGGACAGGGCTAGCAATCAGCCCCAGCATTTT. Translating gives CASSQDRASNQPQHF.

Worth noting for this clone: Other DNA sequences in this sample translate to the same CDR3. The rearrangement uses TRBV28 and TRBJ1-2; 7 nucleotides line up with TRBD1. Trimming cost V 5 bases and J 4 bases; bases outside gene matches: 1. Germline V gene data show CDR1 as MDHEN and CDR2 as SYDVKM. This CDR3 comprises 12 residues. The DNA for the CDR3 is TGTGCCAGCAGTGGGACAGTCTATGGCTACACCTTC. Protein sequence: CASSGTVYGYTF.

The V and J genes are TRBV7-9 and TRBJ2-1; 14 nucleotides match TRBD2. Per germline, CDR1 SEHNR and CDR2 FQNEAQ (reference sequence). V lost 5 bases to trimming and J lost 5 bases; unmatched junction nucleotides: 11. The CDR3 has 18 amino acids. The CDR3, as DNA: TGTGCCAGCAGCCCATCCGGGACTAGCGGGAGATGGCACAATGAGCAGTTCTTC. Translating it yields CASSPSGTSGRWHNEQFF.

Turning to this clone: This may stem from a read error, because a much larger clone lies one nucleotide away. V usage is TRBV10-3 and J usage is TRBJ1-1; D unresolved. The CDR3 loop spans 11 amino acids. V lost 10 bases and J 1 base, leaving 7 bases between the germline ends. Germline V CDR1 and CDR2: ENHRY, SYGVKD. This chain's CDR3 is CASRGNTEAFF. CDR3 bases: TGTGCCAGCCGAGGGAACACTGAAGCTTTCTTT.

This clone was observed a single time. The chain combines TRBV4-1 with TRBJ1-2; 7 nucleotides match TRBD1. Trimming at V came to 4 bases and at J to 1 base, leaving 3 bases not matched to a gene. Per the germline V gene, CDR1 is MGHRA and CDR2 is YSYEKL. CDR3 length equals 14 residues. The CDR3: CASSRRDSNYGYTF. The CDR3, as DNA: TGCGCCAGCAGCCGCCGGGACAGTAACTATGGCTACACCTTC.

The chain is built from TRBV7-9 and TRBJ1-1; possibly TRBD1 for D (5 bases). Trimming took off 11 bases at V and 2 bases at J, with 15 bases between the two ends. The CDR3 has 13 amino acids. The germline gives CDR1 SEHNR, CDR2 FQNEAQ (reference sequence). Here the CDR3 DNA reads TGTGCCCTATCAAGGGACTCCAACACTGAAGCTTTCTTT. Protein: CALSRDSNTEAFF.

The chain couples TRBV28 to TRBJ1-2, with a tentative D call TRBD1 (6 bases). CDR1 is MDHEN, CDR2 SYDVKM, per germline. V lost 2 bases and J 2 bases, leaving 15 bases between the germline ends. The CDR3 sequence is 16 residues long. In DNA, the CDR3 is TGTGCCAGCAGTTTAACGGGGCAGGGGATGAACTATGGCTACACCTTC. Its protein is CASSLTGQGMNYGYTF.

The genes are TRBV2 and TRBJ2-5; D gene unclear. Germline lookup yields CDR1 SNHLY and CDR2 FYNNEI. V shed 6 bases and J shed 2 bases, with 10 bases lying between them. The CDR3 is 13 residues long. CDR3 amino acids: CASSSVWQETQYF. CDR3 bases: TGTGCCAGCAGCAGTGTCTGGCAAGAGACCCAGTACTTC.